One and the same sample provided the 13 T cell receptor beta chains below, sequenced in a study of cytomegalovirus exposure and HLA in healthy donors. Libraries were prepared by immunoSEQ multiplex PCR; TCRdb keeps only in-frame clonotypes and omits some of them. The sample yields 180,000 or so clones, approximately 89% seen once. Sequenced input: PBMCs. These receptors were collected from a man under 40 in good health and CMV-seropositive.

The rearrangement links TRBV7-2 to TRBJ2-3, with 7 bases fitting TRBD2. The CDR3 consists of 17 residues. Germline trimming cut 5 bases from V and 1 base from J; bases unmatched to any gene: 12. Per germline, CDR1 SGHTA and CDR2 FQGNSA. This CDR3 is CASSPRSFAGGTDTQYF. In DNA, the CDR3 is TGTGCCAGCAGCCCTAGGTCGTTTGCGGGGGGCACAGATACGCAGTATTTT.

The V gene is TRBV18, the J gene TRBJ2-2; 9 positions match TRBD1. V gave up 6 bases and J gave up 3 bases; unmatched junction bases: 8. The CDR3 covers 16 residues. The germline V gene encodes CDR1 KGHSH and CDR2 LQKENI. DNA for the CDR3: TGTGCCAGCTCGACCCCGGGACAGGGATACACCGGGGAGCTGTTTTTT. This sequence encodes CASSTPGQGYTGELFF.

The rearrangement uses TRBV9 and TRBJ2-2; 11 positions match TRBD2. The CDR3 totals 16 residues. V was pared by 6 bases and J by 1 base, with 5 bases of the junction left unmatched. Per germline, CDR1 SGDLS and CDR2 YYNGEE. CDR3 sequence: CASTTSGGLNTGELFF. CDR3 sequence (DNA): TGTGCCAGCACCACTAGCGGGGGCTTGAACACCGGGGAGCTGTTTTTT.

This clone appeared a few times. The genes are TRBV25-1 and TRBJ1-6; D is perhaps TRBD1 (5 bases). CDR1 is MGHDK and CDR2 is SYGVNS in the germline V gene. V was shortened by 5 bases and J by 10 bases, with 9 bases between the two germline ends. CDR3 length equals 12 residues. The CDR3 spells CASSQGYSPLHF. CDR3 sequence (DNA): TGTGCCAGCAGTCAGGGCTACTCACCCCTCCACTTT.

For the CDR3, the DNA is TGTGCCAGCAGCTTAGGAGGGACAGATACGCAGTATTTT. Its protein product is CASSLGGTDTQYF. V usage is TRBV7-2 and J usage is TRBJ2-3; tentative D call: TRBD2 (5 bases). Trimming left V 1 base short and J 3 bases short, with 5 bases between. From germline, CDR1 is SGHTA and CDR2 FQGNSA. This CDR3 has 13 amino acids.

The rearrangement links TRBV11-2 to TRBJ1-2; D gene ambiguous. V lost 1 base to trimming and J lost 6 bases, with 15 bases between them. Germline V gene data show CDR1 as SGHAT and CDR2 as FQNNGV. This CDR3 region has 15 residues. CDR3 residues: CASSLGHLGRDGYTF. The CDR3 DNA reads TGTGCCAGCAGCTTAGGACATTTAGGGCGGGATGGCTACACCTTC. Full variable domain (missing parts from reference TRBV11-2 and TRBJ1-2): EAGVAQSPRYKIIEKRQSVAFWCNPISGHATLYWYQQILGQGPKLLIQFQNNGVVDDSQLPKDRFSAERLKGVDSTLKIQPAKLEDSAVYLCASSLGHLGRDGYTFGSGTRLTVV.

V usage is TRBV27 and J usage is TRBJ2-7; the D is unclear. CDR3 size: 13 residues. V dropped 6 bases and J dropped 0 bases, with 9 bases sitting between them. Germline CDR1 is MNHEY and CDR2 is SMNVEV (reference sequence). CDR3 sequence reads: CASSPLSSYEQYF. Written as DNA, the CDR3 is TGTGCCAGCAGCCCCCTTTCCTCCTACGAGCAGTACTTC.

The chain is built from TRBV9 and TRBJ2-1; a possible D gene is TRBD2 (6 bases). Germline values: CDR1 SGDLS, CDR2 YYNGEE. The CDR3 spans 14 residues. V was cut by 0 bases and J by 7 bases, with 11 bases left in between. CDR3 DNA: TGTGCCAGCAGCGTAGATTCCCGGGAGAATGAGCAGTTCTTC. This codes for CASSVDSRENEQFF.

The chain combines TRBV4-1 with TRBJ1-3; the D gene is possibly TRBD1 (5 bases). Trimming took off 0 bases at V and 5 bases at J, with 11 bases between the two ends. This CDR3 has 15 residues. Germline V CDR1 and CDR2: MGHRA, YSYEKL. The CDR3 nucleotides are TGCGCCAGCAGCCAAGATGGGCAGGGCAGAAACACCATATATTTT. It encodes CASSQDGQGRNTIYF.

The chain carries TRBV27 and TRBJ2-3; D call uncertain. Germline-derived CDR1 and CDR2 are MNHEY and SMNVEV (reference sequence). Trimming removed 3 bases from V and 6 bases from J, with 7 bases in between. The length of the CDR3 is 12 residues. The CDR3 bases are TGTGCCAGCAGTTTCGGATTGGATACGCAGTATTTT. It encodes CASSFGLDTQYF.

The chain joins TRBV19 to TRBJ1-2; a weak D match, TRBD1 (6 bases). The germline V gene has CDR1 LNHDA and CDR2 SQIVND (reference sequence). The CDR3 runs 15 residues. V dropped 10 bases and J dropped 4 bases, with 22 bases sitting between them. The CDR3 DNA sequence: TGTGCCACAAGGAGTGGGGGCAGAGAGTTCTATGGCTACACCTTC. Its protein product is CATRSGGREFYGYTF.

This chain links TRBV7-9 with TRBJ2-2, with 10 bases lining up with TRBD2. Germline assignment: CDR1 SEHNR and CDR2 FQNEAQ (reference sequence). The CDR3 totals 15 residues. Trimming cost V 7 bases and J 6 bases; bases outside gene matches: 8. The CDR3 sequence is CASTSSGRAAGELFF. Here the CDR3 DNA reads TGTGCCAGCACCTCCAGCGGGAGGGCCGCCGGGGAGCTGTTTTTT.

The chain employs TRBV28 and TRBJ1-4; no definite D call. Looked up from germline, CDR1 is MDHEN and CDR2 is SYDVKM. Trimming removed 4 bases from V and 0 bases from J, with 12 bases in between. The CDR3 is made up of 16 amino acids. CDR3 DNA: TGTGCCAGCAGTTCGGCAGAGGCCGCAACTAATGAAAAACTGTTTTTT. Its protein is CASSSAEAATNEKLFF. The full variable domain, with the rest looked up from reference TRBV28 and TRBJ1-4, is DVKVTQSSRYLVKRTGEKVFLECVQDMDHENMFWYRQDPGLGLRLIYFSYDVKMKEKGDIPEGYSVSREKKERFSLILESASTNQTSMYLCASSSAEAATNEKLFFGSGTQLSVL.